This T cell receptor (beta chain) was documented in a study of cytomegalovirus exposure and HLA in healthy donors. Per the germline V gene, CDR1 is SGDLS and CDR2 is YYNGEE. This CDR3 has 14 residues. Germline trimming cut 0 bases from V and 3 bases from J; bases unmatched to any gene: 0. Vbeta (60) and Jbeta (13) primers were used in the PCR. Some clones are missing from TCRdb's copy, which holds only in-frame ones; the method was immunoSEQ multiplex PCR. The sample lists 95,000 to 120,000 clones, around 77% seen once, with roughly 5% in the top ten. Material: PBMCs. This chain connects TRBV9 to TRBJ2-5, with TRBD2 matching over 9 bases. The source of this sequence is a woman aged 25 to 39 in good health and CMV-seropositive. For the CDR3, the DNA is TGTGCCAGCAGCGTAGCTAGCGGGAAAGAGACCCAGTACTTC. This encodes CASSVASGKETQYF.